The TCR beta chain described here comes from a study of Ad26.COV2.S vaccination and SARS-CoV-2 variants. Treatment described: some 20 received Ad26.COV2.S at low or high dose, single or two shots; roughly 5 received placebo; per-sample allocation not given. Following the first vaccine or placebo injection, samples were taken on day 63. V lost 8 bases to trimming and J lost 6 bases, with 11 bases between them. The germline V gene encodes CDR1 MNHEY and CDR2 SVGAGI. The CDR3 totals 12 residues. Clones were read by immunoSEQ multiplex PCR, and TCRdb kept only the in-frame ones, dropping some. The table records 300,000 to 400,000 clones, approximately 90% of them present only once.

Material: peripheral blood, obtained in a trial of Ad26.COV2.S vaccine versus placebo. The sequence derives from a person aged 18-60 years who received the Ad26.COV2.S COVID-19 vaccine or a placebo. The chain couples TRBV6-5 to TRBJ1-5; D gene unclear. The CDR3 DNA sequence: TGTGCCAGCCGCAGAGGTGTTCAGCCCCAGCATTTT. This codes for CASRRGVQPQHF.